A selection of T cell receptor beta chains follows, all from one sample in a study of technical replicates of blood from several donors. Sequencing was performed with immunoSEQ multiplex PCR; in TCRdb, only in-frame clones are kept and a portion is missing. The sample yields approximately 45,000 clones, 90% to 97% seen once. The material sequenced was T cells isolated from PBMCs. Receptor source: a human donor in good health. Each CDR3 is given with its conserved first and last residue. A D gene is named only where the DNA matches it firmly. Size values are once, few and many counts, or a class for expanded clones, and some rows have none.

d_gene: TRBD2
abundance: .
v_gene: TRBV19
j_gene: TRBJ2-2
CDR3aa: CASSKAGTNTGELFF
CDR3nt: TGTGCCAGTAGTAAAGCGGGGACGAACACCGGGGAGCTGTTTTTT

d_gene: TRBD1
abundance: .
v_gene: TRBV2
j_gene: TRBJ2-5
CDR3aa: CASSPWDRELQETQYF
CDR3nt: TGTGCCAGCAGTCCCTGGGACAGGGAGCTACAAGAGACCCAGTACTTC

d_gene: .
abundance: once
v_gene: TRBV9
j_gene: TRBJ1-2
CDR3aa: CASSVGQVAYGYTF
CDR3nt: TGTGCCAGCAGCGTAGGACAGGTGGCGTATGGCTACACCTTC

d_gene: .
abundance: once
v_gene: TRBV7-9
j_gene: TRBJ1-1
CDR3aa: CASSLGRRINTEAFF
CDR3nt: TGTGCCAGCAGCTTAGGACGCAGGATTAACACTGAAGCTTTCTTT

d_gene: TRBD2
abundance: .
v_gene: TRBV30
j_gene: TRBJ2-3
CDR3aa: CAWIVFRLAGTDTQYF
CDR3nt: TGTGCCTGGATCGTTTTCCGGCTAGCGGGCACAGATACGCAGTATTTT

d_gene: .
abundance: .
v_gene: TRBV7-9
j_gene: TRBJ1-2
CDR3aa: CASSLDGQEVRYTF
CDR3nt: TGTGCCAGCAGCTTAGATGGACAAGAAGTGCGCTACACCTTC

d_gene: TRBD2
abundance: .
v_gene: TRBV6-4
j_gene: TRBJ2-7
CDR3aa: CARGLVGYEQYF
CDR3nt: TGTGCCAGGGGACTAGTAGGCTACGAGCAGTACTTC

d_gene: .
abundance: .
v_gene: TRBV6-5
j_gene: TRBJ1-2
CDR3aa: CASSYESGYTF
CDR3nt: TGTGCCAGCAGTTACGAAAGCGGTTACACCTTC

d_gene: .
abundance: .
v_gene: TRBV13
j_gene: TRBJ1-2
CDR3aa: CASSLESDGYTF
CDR3nt: TGTGCCAGCAGCTTAGAATCGGATGGCTACACCTTC

d_gene: .
abundance: .
v_gene: TRBV14
j_gene: TRBJ1-2
CDR3aa: CASSPPIGQLYGYTF
CDR3nt: TGTGCCAGCAGCCCGCCGATAGGACAACTCTATGGCTACACCTTC

d_gene: TRBD1
abundance: .
v_gene: TRBV19
j_gene: TRBJ2-7
CDR3aa: CASHDPGQGIYEQYF
CDR3nt: TGTGCCAGTCACGATCCGGGACAGGGGATCTACGAGCAGTACTTC

d_gene: .
abundance: .
v_gene: TRBV7-9
j_gene: TRBJ2-1
CDR3aa: CASSSGLTNEQFF
CDR3nt: TGTGCCAGCAGCTCGGGACTTACGAATGAGCAGTTCTTC

d_gene: .
abundance: .
v_gene: TRBV6-6
j_gene: TRBJ1-2
CDR3aa: CASSSQNYGYTF
CDR3nt: TGTGCCAGCAGTTCACAGAACTATGGCTACACCTTC

d_gene: .
abundance: once
v_gene: TRBV11-2
j_gene: TRBJ2-2
CDR3aa: CASSLRGGGNHTGELFF
CDR3nt: TGTGCCAGCAGCTTAAGAGGTGGCGGGAACCACACCGGGGAGCTGTTTTTT

d_gene: .
abundance: once
v_gene: TRBV7-3
j_gene: TRBJ1-3
CDR3aa: CASSLTQGNWDTIYF
CDR3nt: TGTGCCAGCAGCTTAACGCAGGGAAACTGGGACACCATATATTTT

d_gene: TRBD2
abundance: .
v_gene: TRBV29-1
j_gene: TRBJ2-7
CDR3aa: CSAISGRPSYEQYF
CDR3nt: TGCAGCGCTATTAGCGGGAGGCCGTCCTACGAGCAGTACTTC

d_gene: .
abundance: once
v_gene: TRBV5-1
j_gene: TRBJ2-7
CDR3aa: CASSFVAGTFSYEQYF
CDR3nt: TGCGCCAGCAGCTTCGTGGCAGGAACCTTCTCCTACGAGCAGTACTTC

d_gene: TRBD2
abundance: .
v_gene: TRBV27
j_gene: TRBJ2-1
CDR3aa: CASSLGSSGSNEQFF
CDR3nt: TGTGCCAGCAGTTTAGGGTCTAGCGGGAGCAATGAGCAGTTCTTC

d_gene: TRBD2
abundance: .
v_gene: TRBV5-8
j_gene: TRBJ2-2
CDR3aa: CASGYSGRLMWGTGELFF
CDR3nt: TGTGCCAGCGGATATAGCGGGAGATTAATGTGGGGCACCGGGGAGCTGTTTTTT

d_gene: .
abundance: .
v_gene: TRBV30
j_gene: TRBJ2-2
CDR3aa: CGGWSGELFF
CDR3nt: TGTGGGGGCTGGTCCGGGGAGCTGTTTTTT

d_gene: TRBD1
abundance: .
v_gene: TRBV9
j_gene: TRBJ2-2
CDR3aa: CASSVLPGQGEHTGELFF
CDR3nt: TGTGCCAGCAGCGTCCTACCGGGACAGGGGGAACACACCGGGGAGCTGTTTTTT

d_gene: TRBD2
abundance: .
v_gene: TRBV9
j_gene: TRBJ2-3
CDR3aa: CASSVGILAGGGTDTQYF
CDR3nt: TGTGCCAGCAGCGTAGGAATACTAGCGGGAGGGGGCACAGATACGCAGTATTTT

d_gene: TRBD1
abundance: .
v_gene: TRBV6-1
j_gene: TRBJ1-2
CDR3aa: CASYRDSDFNYGYTF
CDR3nt: TGTGCCAGCTACCGGGACAGTGACTTTAACTATGGCTACACCTTC

d_gene: TRBD2
abundance: .
v_gene: TRBV2
j_gene: TRBJ2-7
CDR3aa: CASGGGFSYEQYF
CDR3nt: TGTGCCAGCGGGGGGGGTTTTTCCTACGAGCAGTACTTC

d_gene: TRBD2
abundance: .
v_gene: TRBV27
j_gene: TRBJ2-7
CDR3aa: CASSERGLADSYEQYF
CDR3nt: TGTGCCAGCAGTGAAAGGGGACTAGCGGACTCCTACGAGCAGTACTTC

d_gene: TRBD2
abundance: once
v_gene: TRBV7-8
j_gene: TRBJ2-7
CDR3aa: CASSPRTSGNPSYEQYF
CDR3nt: TGTGCCAGCAGCCCACGGACTAGCGGGAACCCATCCTACGAGCAGTACTTC

d_gene: TRBD2
abundance: once
v_gene: TRBV27
j_gene: TRBJ2-7
CDR3aa: CASSPVGLAGDEQYF
CDR3nt: TGTGCCAGCAGCCCCGTTGGACTAGCGGGAGACGAGCAGTACTTC

d_gene: .
abundance: .
v_gene: TRBV5-5
j_gene: TRBJ1-1
CDR3aa: CASSGQHTEAFF
CDR3nt: TGTGCCAGCAGCGGACAGCACACTGAAGCTTTCTTT

d_gene: TRBD2
abundance: .
v_gene: TRBV30
j_gene: TRBJ2-2
CDR3aa: CAWGLVAGELFF
CDR3nt: TGTGCCTGGGGACTAGTAGCCGGGGAGCTGTTTTTT

d_gene: .
abundance: .
v_gene: TRBV12-5
j_gene: TRBJ1-1
CDR3aa: CASGLAGDWAFF
CDR3nt: TGTGCTAGTGGTTTGGCAGGGGATTGGGCTTTCTTT

d_gene: .
abundance: .
v_gene: TRBV10-2
j_gene: TRBJ2-2
CDR3aa: CASSEWDILTGELFF
CDR3nt: TGCGCCAGCAGTGAGTGGGACATCCTCACCGGGGAGCTGTTTTTT

d_gene: .
abundance: .
v_gene: TRBV5-1
j_gene: TRBJ2-3
CDR3aa: CASSLIAQSTDTQYF
CDR3nt: TGCGCCAGCAGCTTGATAGCCCAGAGCACAGATACGCAGTATTTT

d_gene: .
abundance: .
v_gene: TRBV7-9
j_gene: TRBJ1-5
CDR3aa: CASSADGNQPQHF
CDR3nt: TGTGCCAGCAGCGCGGATGGCAATCAGCCCCAGCATTTT

d_gene: .
abundance: .
v_gene: TRBV27
j_gene: TRBJ1-5
CDR3aa: CASSLQKNQPQHF
CDR3nt: TGTGCCAGCAGTCTACAGAAGAATCAGCCCCAGCATTTT

d_gene: .
abundance: .
v_gene: TRBV27
j_gene: TRBJ2-3
CDR3aa: CASSLFPSRDTQYF
CDR3nt: TGTGCCAGCAGTTTATTCCCCTCCAGGGATACGCAGTATTTT

d_gene: .
abundance: .
v_gene: TRBV7-9
j_gene: TRBJ1-1
CDR3aa: CASSLRGVAFF
CDR3nt: TGTGCCAGCTCTCTTAGGGGCGTAGCTTTCTTT

d_gene: .
abundance: .
v_gene: TRBV25-1
j_gene: TRBJ1-2
CDR3aa: CASSAGRGSYTF
CDR3nt: TGTGCCAGCAGTGCTGGAAGGGGGAGCTACACCTTC

d_gene: .
abundance: .
v_gene: TRBV6-6
j_gene: TRBJ1-5
CDR3aa: CASSSLFGGNQPQHF
CDR3nt: TGTGCCAGCAGTTCCCTTTTCGGGGGCAATCAGCCCCAGCATTTT

d_gene: .
abundance: .
v_gene: TRBV29-1
j_gene: TRBJ2-7
CDR3aa: CSVEDGSYEQYF
CDR3nt: TGCAGCGTTGAGGACGGGAGCTACGAGCAGTACTTC

d_gene: TRBD2
abundance: .
v_gene: TRBV18
j_gene: TRBJ2-5
CDR3aa: CASSPNPGLAGGADETQYF
CDR3nt: TGTGCCAGCTCACCGAACCCGGGACTAGCGGGAGGAGCGGATGAGACCCAGTACTTC

d_gene: TRBD2
abundance: .
v_gene: TRBV7-8
j_gene: TRBJ2-7
CDR3aa: CASSSGLAGALSYEQYF
CDR3nt: TGTGCCAGCAGCTCAGGACTAGCGGGAGCCCTCTCCTACGAGCAGTACTTC

d_gene: .
abundance: .
v_gene: TRBV5-4
j_gene: TRBJ2-2
CDR3aa: CASSPIRTETNTGELFF
CDR3nt: TGTGCCAGCAGCCCAATTAGGACAGAAACGAACACCGGGGAGCTGTTTTTT

d_gene: TRBD1
abundance: .
v_gene: TRBV29-1
j_gene: TRBJ1-5
CDR3aa: CSVVLTGVNQPQHF
CDR3nt: TGCAGCGTTGTTCTGACAGGGGTCAATCAGCCCCAGCATTTT

d_gene: TRBD2
abundance: .
v_gene: TRBV6-1
j_gene: TRBJ2-7
CDR3aa: CASKTVGAGGNEQYF
CDR3nt: TGTGCCAGCAAGACCGTCGGGGCGGGAGGTAACGAGCAGTACTTC

d_gene: TRBD1
abundance: .
v_gene: TRBV20-1
j_gene: TRBJ1-2
CDR3aa: CSATGGEGYTF
CDR3nt: TGCAGTGCGACAGGGGGCGAAGGCTACACCTTC

d_gene: .
abundance: .
v_gene: TRBV6-1
j_gene: TRBJ1-5
CDR3aa: CASRQTGNGQPQHF
CDR3nt: TGTGCCAGCAGACAAACAGGGAACGGTCAGCCCCAGCATTTT

d_gene: .
abundance: .
v_gene: TRBV7-3
j_gene: TRBJ1-2
CDR3aa: CASSLTTGFNYGYTF
CDR3nt: TGTGCCAGCAGCTTAACGACAGGTTTTAACTATGGCTACACCTTC

d_gene: TRBD1
abundance: .
v_gene: TRBV5-4
j_gene: TRBJ1-2
CDR3aa: CASSLDSRDRDVDGYTF
CDR3nt: TGTGCCAGCAGCTTGGACTCCCGGGACAGGGACGTCGATGGCTACACCTTC

d_gene: TRBD2
abundance: .
v_gene: TRBV28
j_gene: TRBJ2-3
CDR3aa: CASSPILGTSGSTDTQYF
CDR3nt: TGTGCCAGCAGTCCCATTTTAGGGACTAGCGGGAGCACAGATACGCAGTATTTT

d_gene: TRBD1
abundance: .
v_gene: TRBV9
j_gene: TRBJ2-7
CDR3aa: CASSVGPGTGSYEQYF
CDR3nt: TGTGCCAGCAGCGTAGGACCCGGGACAGGCTCCTACGAGCAGTACTTC

d_gene: .
abundance: .
v_gene: TRBV6-5
j_gene: TRBJ1-2
CDR3aa: CASSYRTGYGYTF
CDR3nt: TGTGCCAGCAGTTATAGAACAGGGTATGGCTACACCTTC

d_gene: TRBD1
abundance: .
v_gene: TRBV7-9
j_gene: TRBJ1-2
CDR3aa: CASSRSGTGDSYGYTF
CDR3nt: TGTGCCAGCAGCCGCTCCGGGACAGGGGATTCCTATGGCTACACCTTC